These 10 T cell receptor beta chains were all obtained from the same sample, sequenced in a study of Graves' ophthalmopathy and Graves' hyperthyroidism. Researchers took RNA transcripts and amplified TCR beta CDR3 regions from them. In the first round, RT-PCR was carried out with HTBI primers, and a multiplex PCR formed the second round. From the multiplex PCR reads, TCRdb called clonotypes with MiXCR, one entry per CDR3 protein. The sample includes 740,000 or so distinct CDR3 sequences, around 40% seen only once; the top ten take 40% to 55%. Input material: peripheral blood. The receptors shown here come from an adult man with Graves' ophthalmopathy.

This clonotype was detected ten times or more. This rearrangement joins TRBV11-2 to TRBJ1-1; D uncertain. V lost 5 bases and J 3 bases, leaving 16 bases between the germline ends. Per the germline V gene, CDR1 is SGHAT and CDR2 is FQNNGV. The CDR3 extends over 15 amino acids. For the CDR3, the DNA is TGTGCCAGCAGCCCCCTATTCCGGGCGGACACTGAAGCTTTCTTT. It specifies CASSPLFRADTEAFF.

This clonotype was detected ten times or more. The chain recombines TRBV5-1 with TRBJ2-5; tentatively, D is TRBD2 (5 bases). The CDR3 length is 14 residues. V shed 4 bases and J shed 5 bases, with 15 bases lying between them. The germline V gene encodes CDR1 SGHRS and CDR2 YFSETQ. DNA of the CDR3: TGCGCCAGCAGCCCGGAGGCGGGCACGGAGACCCAGTACTTC. This codes for CASSPEAGTETQYF.

The CDR3 region is CASSGNRGSYNSPLHF. The DNA of the CDR3 is TGTGCCAGCAGCGGCAACAGGGGCTCCTATAATTCACCCCTCCACTTT. This chain uses TRBV9 with TRBJ1-6, with TRBD1 matching 7 bases. Germline V lookup: CDR1 SGDLS, CDR2 YYNGEE. The CDR3 consists of 16 residues. V shed 3 bases and J 0 bases; nucleotides not matched to a gene: 3.

This clonotype came up many times. The chain employs TRBV10-3 and TRBJ1-2; D is undetermined. Trimming stripped 2 bases from V and 2 bases from J, with 3 bases between. CDR1 and CDR2 (germline): ENHRY, SYGVKD. The CDR3 covers 12 residues. In nucleotides, the CDR3 is TGTGCCATCAGTGAGGGGAACTATGGCTACACCTTC. This gives the protein CAISEGNYGYTF.

This chain links TRBV29-1 with TRBJ1-3; D is possibly TRBD1 (6 bases). The CDR3 loop spans 14 amino acids. Deletions cut 7 bases from V and 4 bases from J, with 17 bases between. Germline values: CDR1 SQVTM, CDR2 ANQGSEA. CDR3 protein: CSGLKSGGGNTIYF. The CDR3 nucleotides read TGCAGCGGGCTTAAGTCTGGGGGCGGAAACACCATATATTTT.

The chain links TRBV7-9 to TRBJ2-2; 11 bases line up with TRBD1. This CDR3 region has 15 residues. Germline-derived CDR1 and CDR2 are SEHNR and FQNEAQ (reference sequence). After removal of 5 bases from V and 5 bases from J, the junction contained 4 bases not matched to a gene. CDR3 sequence reads: CASSPGQGATGELFF. CDR3 DNA sequence: TGTGCCAGCAGCCCAGGACAGGGGGCTACCGGGGAGCTGTTTTTT.

Only a few counts were recorded for this clonotype. The chain links TRBV5-1 to TRBJ2-7; no firm D call. In germline, CDR1 is SGHRS, CDR2 YFSETQ. With 4 bases removed from V and 3 bases from J, the gap between germline ends came to 20 bases. The CDR3 totals 16 residues. CDR3 DNA sequence: TGCGCCAGCAGCCCCGGTTCCAGCAGGCTTAGCTACGAGCAGTACTTC. Its translation: CASSPGSSRLSYEQYF.

This clonotype was seen only a few times. The V gene is TRBV7-2, the J gene TRBJ1-5; D call uncertain. V shed 5 bases and J shed 6 bases, with 11 bases lying between them. CDR1 SGHTA and CDR2 FQGNSA come from the germline V gene. This CDR3 is built from 13 residues. The CDR3 spells CASSQDRVQPQHF. Here the CDR3 DNA reads TGTGCCAGCAGCCAAGATCGGGTTCAGCCCCAGCATTTT.

This clonotype was recorded many times. The chain recombines TRBV19 with TRBJ1-1, with TRBD1 as a possible D gene (5 bases). The CDR3 length is 13 residues. The V and J ends lost 2 bases and 5 bases respectively, with 9 bases between them. CDR1 LNHDA and CDR2 SQIVND come from the germline V gene (reference sequence). In DNA form, the CDR3 reads TGTGCCAGTAGTATACAGGGACGAACTGAAGCTTTCTTT. Translation: CASSIQGRTEAFF. Full variable domain (remainder filled in from reference TRBV19 and TRBJ1-1): DGGITQSPKYLFRKEGQNVTLSCEQNLNHDAMYWYRQDPGQGLRLIYYSQIVNDFQKGDIAEGYSVSREKKESFPLTVTSAQKNPTAFYLCASSIQGRTEAFFGQGTRLTVV.

The rearrangement uses TRBV19 and TRBJ1-5; 10 nucleotides line up with TRBD1. The CDR3 runs to 16 residues. V lost 3 bases to trimming and J lost 6 bases; unmatched junction nucleotides: 8. The germline gives CDR1 LNHDA, CDR2 SQIVND (reference sequence). CDR3 protein: CASSIRDRGTTQPQHF. In nucleotides, the CDR3 is TGTGCCAGTAGTATCCGGGACAGGGGAACGACTCAGCCCCAGCATTTT.